This T cell receptor beta chain was recovered during a study of response to subunit inactivated influenza vaccine. Study conclusions and caveats: The authors proposed limited new T cell recruitment per seasonal influenza vaccination.

TCRdb itself ran the RT-PCR reads through MiXCR, one entry per CDR3 protein. This table holds about 800,000 distinct CDR3 sequences, about 20% found once. J lost 7 bases, V lost 7 bases, and 10 bases had no gene match. The CDR3 length is 15 residues. Ten or more counts support this clonotype. Its antigen is not known. The V gene is TRBV12-3 or TRBV12-4, the J gene TRBJ2-1; 10 nucleotides align to TRBD2. The receptor's source is a man aged 45 to 65 who received an inactivated influenza vaccine. Here the sequenced sample was PBMCs from blood, taken approximately 5 days after vaccination. The CDR3 DNA reads as TGTGCCAGCACCTCAAGGGGACTAGCGTCTAATGAGCAGTTCTTC. Translated, it gives CASTSRGLASNEQFF.